Sequencing of this T cell receptor beta chain was carried out in a study of T cell responses to AZD1222 COVID-19 vaccine. Trimming pared 6 bases from V and 6 bases from J, leaving 18 bases between. The CDR3 consists of 15 residues. Germline-derived CDR1 and CDR2 are SNHLY and FYNNEI. TCRdb's table, derived via immunoSEQ multiplex PCR, lists solely in-frame clones and lacks some. The repertoire consists of tens of thousands of clones, with roughly nine tenths occurring once and the leading ten covering roughly 2.4%. The chain uses TRBV2 and TRBJ2-1; D perhaps matches TRBD2 (5 bases). This specimen consisted of peripheral blood, obtained 28 days after the second AZD1222 dose. The source of this sequence is an adult who received the AZD1222 COVID-19 vaccine. CDR3 protein: CASSLVAPSGNEQFF. The CDR3 bases are TGTGCCAGCAGCCTTGTAGCGCCTTCAGGCAATGAGCAGTTCTTC. The whole variable domain, filled in from reference TRBV2 and TRBJ2-1, reads EPEVTQTPSHQVTQMGQEVILRCVPISNHLYFYWYRQILGQKVEFLVSFYNNEISEKSEIFDDQFSVERPDGSNFTLKIRSTKLEDSAMYFCASSLVAPSGNEQFFGPGTRLTVL.